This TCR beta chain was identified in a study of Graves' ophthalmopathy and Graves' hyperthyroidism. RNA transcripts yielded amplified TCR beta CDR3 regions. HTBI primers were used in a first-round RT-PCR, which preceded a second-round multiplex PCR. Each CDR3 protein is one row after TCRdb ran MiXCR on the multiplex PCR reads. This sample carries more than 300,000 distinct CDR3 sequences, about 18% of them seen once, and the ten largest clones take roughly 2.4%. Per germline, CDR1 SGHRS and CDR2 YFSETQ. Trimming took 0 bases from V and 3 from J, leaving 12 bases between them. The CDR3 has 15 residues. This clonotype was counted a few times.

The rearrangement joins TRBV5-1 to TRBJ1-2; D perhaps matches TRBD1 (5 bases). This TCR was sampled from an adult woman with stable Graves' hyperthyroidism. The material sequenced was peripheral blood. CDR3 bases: TGCGCCAGCAGCTTGGACAATGGGGCCTACTATGGCTACACCTTC. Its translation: CASSLDNGAYYGYTF. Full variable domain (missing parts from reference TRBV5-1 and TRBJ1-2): KAGVTQTPRYLIKTRGQQVTLSCSPISGHRSVSWYQQTPGQGLQFLFEYFSETQRNKGNFPGRFSGRQFSNSRSEMNVSTLELGDSALYLCASSLDNGAYYGYTFGSGTRLTVV.